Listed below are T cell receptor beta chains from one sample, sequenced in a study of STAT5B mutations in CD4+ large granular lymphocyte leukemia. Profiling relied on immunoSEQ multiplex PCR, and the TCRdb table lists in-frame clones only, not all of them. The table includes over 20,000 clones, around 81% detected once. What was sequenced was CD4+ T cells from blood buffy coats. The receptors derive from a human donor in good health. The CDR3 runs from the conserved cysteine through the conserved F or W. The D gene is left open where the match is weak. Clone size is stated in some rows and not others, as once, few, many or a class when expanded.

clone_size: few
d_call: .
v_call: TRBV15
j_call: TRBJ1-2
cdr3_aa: CATSIGSRGGYYTF
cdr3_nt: TGTGCCACCAGCATCGGGTCTCGCGGGGGATACTACACCTTC

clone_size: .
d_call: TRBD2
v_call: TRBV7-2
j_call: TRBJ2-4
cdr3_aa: CASSSDLAGGRRNIQYF
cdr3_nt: TGTGCCAGCAGCTCTGATTTAGCGGGAGGGCGGAGAAACATTCAGTACTTC

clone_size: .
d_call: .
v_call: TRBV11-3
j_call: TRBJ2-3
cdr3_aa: CASSFNRLSTDTQYF
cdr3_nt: TGTGCCAGCAGCTTTAATAGACTGAGCACAGATACGCAGTATTTT

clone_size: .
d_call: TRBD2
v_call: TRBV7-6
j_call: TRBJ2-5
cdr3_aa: CASSRAGGPSGETQYF
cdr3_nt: TGTGCCAGCAGTCGAGCGGGGGGGCCTTCGGGAGAGACCCAGTACTTC

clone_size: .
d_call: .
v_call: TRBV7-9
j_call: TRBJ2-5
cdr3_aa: CASSLTGIQETQYF
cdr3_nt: TGTGCCAGCAGCTTAACAGGAATTCAAGAGACCCAGTACTTC

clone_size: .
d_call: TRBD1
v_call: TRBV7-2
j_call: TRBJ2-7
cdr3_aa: CASSFSLDRALEQYF
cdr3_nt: TGTGCCAGCAGCTTCAGCCTGGACAGGGCGTTGGAGCAGTACTTC

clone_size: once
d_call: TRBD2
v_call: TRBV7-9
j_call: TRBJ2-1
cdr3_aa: CASSWAGGVNEQFF
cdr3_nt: TGTGCCAGCAGTTGGGCGGGAGGGGTCAATGAGCAGTTCTTC

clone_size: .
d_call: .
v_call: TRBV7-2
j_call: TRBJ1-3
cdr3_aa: CASSLGPSVGGNTIYF
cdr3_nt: TGTGCCAGCAGCTTAGGACCCTCAGTAGGTGGAAACACCATATATTTT

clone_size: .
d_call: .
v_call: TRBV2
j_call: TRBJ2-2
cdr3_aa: CASSEQTVNTGELFF
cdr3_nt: TGTGCCAGCAGTGAGCAGACAGTGAACACCGGGGAGCTGTTTTTT

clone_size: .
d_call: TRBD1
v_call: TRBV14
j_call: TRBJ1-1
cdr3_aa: CASSQEQGKAFF
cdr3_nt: TGTGCCAGCAGCCAAGAACAGGGGAAAGCTTTCTTT

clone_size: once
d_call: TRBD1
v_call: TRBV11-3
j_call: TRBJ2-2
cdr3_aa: CASSLDQDRGRIGELFF
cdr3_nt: TGTGCCAGCAGCTTAGATCAGGACAGGGGGCGGATCGGGGAGCTGTTTTTT

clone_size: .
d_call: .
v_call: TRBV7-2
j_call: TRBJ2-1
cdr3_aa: CASSLRLLSNEQFF
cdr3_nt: TGTGCCAGCAGCTTACGCCTGTTAAGCAATGAGCAGTTCTTC

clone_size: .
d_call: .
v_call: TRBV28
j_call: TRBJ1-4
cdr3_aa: CASRTGTDEKLFF
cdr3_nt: TGTGCCAGCAGAACCGGGACGGATGAAAAACTGTTTTTT

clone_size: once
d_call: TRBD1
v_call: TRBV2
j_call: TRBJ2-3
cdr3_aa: CASSGPGQGSTDTQYF
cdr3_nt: TGTGCCAGCAGTGGACCGGGACAGGGATCGACTGATACGCAGTATTTT

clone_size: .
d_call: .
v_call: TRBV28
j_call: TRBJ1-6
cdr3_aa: CASSRLGNSPLHF
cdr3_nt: TGTGCCAGCAGTCGACTGGGGAATTCACCCCTCCACTTT

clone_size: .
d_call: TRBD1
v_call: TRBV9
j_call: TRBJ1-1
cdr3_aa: CASSAPVGGQTEAFF
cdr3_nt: TGTGCCAGCAGCGCCCCCGTAGGGGGACAGACTGAAGCTTTCTTT

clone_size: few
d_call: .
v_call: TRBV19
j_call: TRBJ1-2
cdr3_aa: CASSMTGYGYTF
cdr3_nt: TGTGCCAGTAGTATGACAGGCTATGGCTACACCTTC

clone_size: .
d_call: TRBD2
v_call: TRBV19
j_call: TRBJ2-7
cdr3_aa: CASSFSGKQYF
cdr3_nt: TGTGCCAGTAGTTTCAGCGGGAAGCAGTACTTC

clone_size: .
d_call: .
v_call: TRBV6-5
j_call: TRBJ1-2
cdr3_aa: CASSSPEEGGYTF
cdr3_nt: TGTGCCAGCAGTTCCCCCGAGGAGGGCGGCTACACCTTC

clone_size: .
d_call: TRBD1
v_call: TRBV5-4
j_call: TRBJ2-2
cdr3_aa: CASSWDVHRGSTGELFF
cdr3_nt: TGTGCCAGCAGCTGGGACGTTCACAGGGGAAGCACCGGGGAGCTGTTTTTT

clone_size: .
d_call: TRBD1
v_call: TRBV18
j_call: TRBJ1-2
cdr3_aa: CASSPNIGQGIGYTF
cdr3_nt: TGTGCCAGCTCACCTAACATCGGACAGGGGATCGGCTACACCTTC

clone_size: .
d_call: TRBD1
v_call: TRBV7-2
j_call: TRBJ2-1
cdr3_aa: CASSLVSGTGDDEQFF
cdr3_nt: TGTGCCAGCAGCTTAGTTAGTGGGACAGGGGACGATGAGCAGTTCTTC

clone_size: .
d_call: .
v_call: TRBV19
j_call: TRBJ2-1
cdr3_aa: CASTPGGGEQFF
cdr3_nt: TGTGCCAGTACGCCAGGAGGGGGTGAGCAGTTCTTC

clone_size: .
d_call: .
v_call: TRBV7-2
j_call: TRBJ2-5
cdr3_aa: CASSPGRGRGEQYF
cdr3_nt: TGTGCCAGCAGCCCGGGTCGTGGGCGAGGTGAGCAGTACTTC

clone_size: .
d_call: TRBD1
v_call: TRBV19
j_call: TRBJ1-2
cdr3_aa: CASIRTGAGYGYTF
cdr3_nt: TGTGCCAGTATCCGGACAGGGGCGGGGTATGGCTACACCTTC

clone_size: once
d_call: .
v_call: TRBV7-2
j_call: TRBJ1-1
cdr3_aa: CASSLEMNTEAFF
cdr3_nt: TGTGCCAGCAGCTTAGAGATGAACACTGAAGCTTTCTTT

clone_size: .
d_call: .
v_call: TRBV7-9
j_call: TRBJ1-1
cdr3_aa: CASSPLLRSDTEAFF
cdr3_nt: TGTGCCAGCAGCCCCCTGCTTAGATCAGACACTGAAGCTTTCTTT

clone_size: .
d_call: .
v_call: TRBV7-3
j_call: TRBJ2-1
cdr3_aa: CASSLEGTYNEQFF
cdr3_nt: TGTGCCAGCAGCTTAGAGGGGACCTACAATGAGCAGTTCTTC

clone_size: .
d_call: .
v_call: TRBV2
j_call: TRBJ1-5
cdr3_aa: CASSEMGGRSNQPQHF
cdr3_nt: TGTGCCAGCAGTGAAATGGGGGGACGTAGCAATCAGCCCCAGCATTTT

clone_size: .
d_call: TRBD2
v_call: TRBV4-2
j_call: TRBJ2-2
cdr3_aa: CASSPPRRSGLAGLNTGELFF
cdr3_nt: TGTGCCAGCAGCCCCCCGAGAAGGTCCGGACTAGCGGGTTTGAACACCGGGGAGCTGTTTTTT

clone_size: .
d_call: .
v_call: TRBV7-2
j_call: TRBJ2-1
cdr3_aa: CASSVDRLLNNEQFF
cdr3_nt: TGTGCCAGCAGCGTCGATAGACTCCTTAACAATGAGCAGTTCTTC

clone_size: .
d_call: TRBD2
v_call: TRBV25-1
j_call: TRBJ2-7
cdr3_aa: CASSRSSGTSYEQYF
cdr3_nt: TGTGCCAGCAGTAGGAGTAGCGGGACCTCCTACGAGCAGTACTTC

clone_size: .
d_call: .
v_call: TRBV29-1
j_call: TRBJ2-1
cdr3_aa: CSVEPTGDEQFF
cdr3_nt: TGCAGCGTTGAACCTACCGGAGATGAGCAGTTCTTC

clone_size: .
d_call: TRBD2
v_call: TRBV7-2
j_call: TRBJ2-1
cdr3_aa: CASNSMGGILNEQFF
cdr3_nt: TGTGCCAGCAACTCCATGGGGGGGATCCTCAATGAGCAGTTCTTC

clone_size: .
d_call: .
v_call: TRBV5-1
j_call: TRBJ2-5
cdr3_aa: CASSTPITRVTQETQYF
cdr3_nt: TGCGCCAGCAGCACGCCCATAACCAGGGTGACCCAAGAGACCCAGTACTTC

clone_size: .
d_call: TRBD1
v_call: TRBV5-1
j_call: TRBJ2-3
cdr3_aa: CASSLGRQGARGTDTQYF
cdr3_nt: TGCGCCAGCAGCTTGGGGAGACAGGGGGCTCGGGGCACAGATACGCAGTATTTT

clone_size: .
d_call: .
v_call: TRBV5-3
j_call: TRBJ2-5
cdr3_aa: CARSLGRLGARTQYF
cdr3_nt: TGTGCCAGAAGCTTGGGGCGCCTCGGCGCGCGGACCCAGTACTTC

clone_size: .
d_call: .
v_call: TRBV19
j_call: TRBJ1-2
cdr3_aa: CASSMQEGSEGYTF
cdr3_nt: TGTGCCAGTAGTATGCAAGAGGGATCGGAAGGCTACACCTTC

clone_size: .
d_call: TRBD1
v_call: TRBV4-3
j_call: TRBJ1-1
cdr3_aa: CASSQGGTQGTEAFF
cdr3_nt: TGCGCCAGCAGCCAAGGAGGGACACAGGGGACTGAAGCTTTCTTT

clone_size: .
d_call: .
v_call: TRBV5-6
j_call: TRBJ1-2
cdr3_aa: CASSSLMGDWGYTF
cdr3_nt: TGTGCCAGCAGCTCACTGATGGGTGATTGGGGCTACACCTTC

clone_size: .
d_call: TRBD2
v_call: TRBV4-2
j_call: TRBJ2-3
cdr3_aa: CASSQDRTGGLRQYF
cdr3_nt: TGTGCCAGCAGCCAAGACAGGACGGGGGGGCTCAGGCAGTATTTT

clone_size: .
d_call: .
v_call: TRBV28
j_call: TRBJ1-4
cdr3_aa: CASSLMGGPTTNEKLFF
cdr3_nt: TGTGCCAGCAGTTTAATGGGGGGTCCTACAACTAATGAAAAACTGTTTTTT

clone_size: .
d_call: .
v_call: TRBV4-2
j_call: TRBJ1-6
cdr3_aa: CASSQDRGFTYNSPLHF
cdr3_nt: TGTGCCAGCAGCCAAGACAGGGGTTTCACCTATAATTCACCCCTCCACTTT

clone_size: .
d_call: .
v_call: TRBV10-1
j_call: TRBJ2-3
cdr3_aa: CASTTSGRTTNTQYF
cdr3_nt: TGCGCCAGCACCACTTCGGGCAGAACCACGAATACGCAGTATTTT

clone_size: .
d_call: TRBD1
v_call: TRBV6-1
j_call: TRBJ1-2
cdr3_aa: CASSEPGGDFYGYTF
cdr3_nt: TGTGCCAGCAGTGAGCCAGGGGGCGATTTCTATGGCTACACCTTC

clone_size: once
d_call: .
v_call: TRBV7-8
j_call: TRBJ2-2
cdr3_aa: CASSKASANTGELFF
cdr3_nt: TGTGCCAGCAGCAAGGCTAGCGCGAACACCGGGGAGCTGTTTTTT

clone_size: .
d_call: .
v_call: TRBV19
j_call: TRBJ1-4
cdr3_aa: CASSIGDGTTNEKLFF
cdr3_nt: TGTGCCAGTAGTATCGGGGACGGTACAACTAATGAAAAACTGTTTTTT

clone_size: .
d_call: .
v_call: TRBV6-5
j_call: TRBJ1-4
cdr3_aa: CASSYSGLTNEKLFF
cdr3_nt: TGTGCCAGCAGTTACTCAGGACTGACTAATGAAAAACTGTTTTTT

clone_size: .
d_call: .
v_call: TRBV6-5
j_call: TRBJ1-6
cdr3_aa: CASTNGNSPLHF
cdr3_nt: TGTGCCAGCACTAATGGGAATTCACCCCTCCACTTT

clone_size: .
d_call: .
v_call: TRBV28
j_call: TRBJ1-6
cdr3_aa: CASTLSGNSPLHF
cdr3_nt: TGTGCCAGCACCTTGTCGGGTAATTCACCCCTCCACTTT